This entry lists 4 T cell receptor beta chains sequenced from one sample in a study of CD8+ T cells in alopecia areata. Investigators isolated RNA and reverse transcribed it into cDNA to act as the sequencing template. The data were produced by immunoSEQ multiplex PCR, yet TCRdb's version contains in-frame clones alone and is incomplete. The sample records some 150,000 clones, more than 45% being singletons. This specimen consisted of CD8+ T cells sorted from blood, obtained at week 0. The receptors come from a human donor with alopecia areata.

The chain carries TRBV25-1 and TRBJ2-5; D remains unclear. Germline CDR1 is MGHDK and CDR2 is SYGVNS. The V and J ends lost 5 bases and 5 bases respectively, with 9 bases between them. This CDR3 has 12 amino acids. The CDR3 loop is CASSPLGETQYF. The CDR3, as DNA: TGTGCCAGCAGTCCCCTAGGGGAGACCCAGTACTTC.

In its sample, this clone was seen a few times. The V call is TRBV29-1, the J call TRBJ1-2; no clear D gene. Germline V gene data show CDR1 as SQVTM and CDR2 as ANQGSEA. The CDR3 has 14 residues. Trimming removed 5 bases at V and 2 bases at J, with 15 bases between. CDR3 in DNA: TGCAGCGTTCTTTCGGACGGAAGAAACTATGGCTACACCTTC. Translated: CSVLSDGRNYGYTF.

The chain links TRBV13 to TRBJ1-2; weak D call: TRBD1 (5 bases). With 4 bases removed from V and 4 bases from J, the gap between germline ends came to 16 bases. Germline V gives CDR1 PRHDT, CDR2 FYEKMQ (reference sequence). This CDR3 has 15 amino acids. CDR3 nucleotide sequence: TGTGCCAGCAGCTCCTGGGACCAAAAGACCTATGGCTACACCTTC. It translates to CASSSWDQKTYGYTF.

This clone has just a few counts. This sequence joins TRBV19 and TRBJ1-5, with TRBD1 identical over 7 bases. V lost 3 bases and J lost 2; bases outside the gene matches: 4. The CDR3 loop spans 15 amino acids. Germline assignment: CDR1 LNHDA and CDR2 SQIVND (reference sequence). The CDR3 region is CASSMSTGGNQPQHF. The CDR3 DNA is TGTGCCAGTAGTATGTCCACAGGGGGCAATCAGCCCCAGCATTTT.